This record covers a single T cell receptor beta chain. There are many counts of this clonotype. Its antigen specificity is not known. No base quality information exists; no much larger clone differs at one position. Ophthalmopathy patients had moderately to severely active disease, Clinical Activity Score of at least 3, NOSPECS grade of at least 4, and duration under 3 months. The study excluded patients with uncontrolled infections, other autoimmune diseases, pregnancy or lactation. Diagnoses relied on clinical symptoms, serum thyroxine and TRAb, thyroid ultrasound and orbital computed tomography. PBMCs were isolated from 7.5 to 10 ml of fresh peripheral blood by Ficoll-Paque density gradient centrifugation. Trizol reagent was used to extract total RNA, and RNA quality was then checked on an Agilent 2100 Bioanalyzer. V ends up 6 bases short and J 7 bases short, with an unmatched junction base count of 3. From a lookup of the germline V gene, CDR1 and CDR2 are MDHEN and SYDVKM. Taken from cysteine to phenylalanine, the CDR3 has 12 residues. Of the read, only the CDR3 DNA is kept; its 36 bases are in frame from base 1.

The sample belongs to a study of T cells in Graves' hyperthyroidism and ophthalmopathy (dated by TCRdb to the late 2010s). For context, the study as a whole: Peripheral blood was collected at initial diagnosis, before any treatment. The roughly 94 discovery patients were randomly split 7:3 into training and test sets. Thyroid tissue and blood T-cell repertoires from about 6 Graves' hyperthyroidism patients were also compared in the study. Whether ophthalmopathy could be predicted prospectively was tested in an independent validation cohort made up of about 18 hyperthyroidism patients plus 17 patients who later progressed to ophthalmopathy. The paper reports TCR Vbeta CDR3 sequencing of roughly 140 peripheral blood samples: around 45 ophthalmopathy, under 85 hyperthyroidism and around 17 progressor patients. After sampling, hyperthyroidism patients received methimazole starting at 30 mg daily, and ophthalmopathy patients received high-dose intravenous methylprednisolone. To identify distinguishing TCR V-J signatures, a discovery cohort of 90 to 100 patients was used, comprising some 45 with Graves' ophthalmopathy and 57 with stable Graves' hyperthyroidism.

Amplification of TCR beta CDR3 regions was carried out from RNA transcripts. The TCR CDR3 was subjected to a first round of RT-PCR using the HTBI primer set and the Qiagen OneStep RT-PCR kit. The libraries were constructed in a second round of multiplex PCR and then size-selected and purified. The libraries were sequenced on an Illumina HiSeq2000 using paired-end 100 bp reads. As for the authors' bioinformatics: SOAPnuke was used to process the raw data, removing reads that contained adapters or uncalled bases, had a mean Phred below 15, or lacked an exact match to the constant primer or identifier. High-quality paired reads were merged with COPE v1.2.5, and unique nucleotide sequences were defined as clonotypes. MiTCR v1.1 was used to align clonotypes to the IMGT TRBV, TRBD and TRBJ reference segments. The analysis included only V-J combinations with a frequency above 0.0001, which together covered about 99% of the repertoires. A TCS score was defined as the ratio of F50 (clonal expansion) to E x V (chaos), with BLOSUM62-based TCRdist applied between CDR3 peptides within each V-J. Welch's t-statistics and random forest reduced fewer than 600 V-J features to fewer than 15, which were used in a naive Bayes classifier (R e1071). The Morisita-Horn index was used to measure how similar the thyroid and blood repertoires were. TCRdb redid the processing of the public reads, applying fastp at Q25 and MiXCR, and retained in-frame beta chains. Duplicate CDR3 protein sequences are folded into a single record with the most common DNA and genes. TCRdb's processing, not the authors' own work, is the source of the V and J calls. This sample holds 600,000 to 700,000 distinct CDR3 sequences; approximately 14% were observed only once. 4% to 5.5% of the sample lies in the top ten.

The research as a whole found: In validation, the model predicted progression to ophthalmopathy with 55% to 71% sensitivity and roughly 72% specificity, a median of about 6.7 months before onset. Most expanded thyroid clonotypes (frequency above 0.001) were also found in blood, which suggests that blood repertoires may mirror thyroid immune responses. Sample size was not statistically predetermined, and investigators were not blinded to group allocation. A model built on a 13 V-J signature distinguished ophthalmopathy from stable hyperthyroidism, reaching about 88% sensitivity and 81.08% specificity in cross-validation and 80%/75% in testing.

Sequencing was performed on blood. The sequence joins TRBV28 to TRBJ1-2, with 9 junctional bases fitting TRBD1. The receptor was isolated from a woman in her thirties or forties with Graves' ophthalmopathy. CDR3 sequence: CASSRDRVGYTF. The DNA is TGTGCCAGCAGCCGGGACAGGGTTGGCTACACCTTC.